Below, 21 T cell receptor beta chains from the same sample are listed, as sequenced in a study of blood T cell repertoires in COVID-19 (TCRdb year 2020). Receptors were amplified or captured by the immunoSEQ multiplex PCR assay. The source is immuneACCESS, and TCRdb retained only in-frame sequences with V and J called. Part of the clones is not carried over; for the studies checked, unresolved V genes explain less than half of this, and the remainder is unexplained. This sample holds a few hundred thousand clones; 75% to 90% were observed only once. The top ten constitute 5.1% of the sample. Sequencing was done on a sample of peripheral blood. These receptors were taken from a human donor in a cohort sampled during active COVID-19.

This chain uses TRBV11-1 with TRBJ2-3; D not resolved. V lost 1 base and J lost 5, with 13 bases in between. This CDR3 comprises 15 residues. Germline V lookup: CDR1 SGHAT, CDR2 FQDESV (reference sequence). The CDR3 nucleotides are TGTGCCAGCAGCTTAGGGGCCCGGTTGGGAGATACGCAGTATTTT. Translating it yields CASSLGARLGDTQYF. The variable domain in full, with the rest retrieved from reference TRBV11-1 and TRBJ2-3, is EAEVAQSPRYKITEKSQAVAFWCDPISGHATLYWYRQILGQGPELLVQFQDESVVDDSQLPKDRFSAERLKGVDSTLKIQPAELGDSAMYLCASSLGARLGDTQYFGPGTRLTVL.

The chain links TRBV28 to TRBJ2-2; 8 bases match TRBD2. Unmatched junction bases numbered 1, after V lost 7 bases and J lost 6 bases. The CDR3 totals 12 residues. Germline V lookup: CDR1 MDHEN, CDR2 SYDVKM. Written as DNA, the CDR3 is TGTGCCAGCAACGGGGGGGCCGGGGAGCTGTTTTTT. Amino acid sequence: CASNGGAGELFF.

This clone showed up just a few times. The CDR3 reads CASSLNSPYEQYF. The CDR3 DNA is TGTGCCAGCAGCTTGAACAGTCCCTACGAGCAGTACTTC. The chain employs TRBV5-6 and TRBJ2-7, with D unresolved. The CDR3 runs 13 residues. Germline V gene sequence: CDR1 SGHDT, CDR2 YYEEEE. Trimming stripped 1 base from V and 2 bases from J, with 7 bases between.

The V and J genes are TRBV6-5 and TRBJ1-1, with D tentatively TRBD1 (5 bases). V lost 6 bases and J 4 bases, leaving 12 bases between the germline ends. The CDR3 covers 13 residues. Germline CDR1 MNHEY, CDR2 SVGAGI. CDR3 bases: TGTGCCAGCAGAGGGGATACGGGCACTGAAGCTTTCTTT. Translated, it gives CASRGDTGTEAFF.

This clone was found a few times. In the same sample, other DNA sequences code for this CDR3. The chain employs TRBV15 and TRBJ2-5; D possibly corresponds to TRBD1 (5 bases). The length of the CDR3 is 13 residues. The germline gives CDR1 LNHNV, CDR2 YYDKDF (reference sequence). The germline V and J ends were trimmed by 1 base and 5 bases, with 8 bases remaining between them. The CDR3 protein is CATSRGGWETQYF. DNA of the CDR3: TGTGCCACCAGCAGAGGGGGCTGGGAGACCCAGTACTTC.

The chain employs TRBV13 and TRBJ1-1, with D unresolved. The CDR3 runs 14 residues. Per the germline V gene, CDR1 is PRHDT and CDR2 is FYEKMQ (reference sequence). Deletions cut 2 bases from V and 6 bases from J, with 13 bases between. The CDR3: CASSLRGAYAEAFF. The DNA of the CDR3 is TGTGCCAGCAGCTTACGGGGAGCCTATGCTGAAGCTTTCTTT.

V usage is TRBV18 and J usage is TRBJ2-7; 15 nucleotides agree with TRBD2. The V gene end was trimmed by 0 bases and the J gene end by 6 bases; junction bases not matched to a gene: 0. This CDR3 comprises 15 residues. Germline V CDR1 and CDR2: KGHSH, LQKENI. Written as DNA, the CDR3 is TGTGCCAGCTCACCACCGGGACTAGCGGGAGGCGAGCAGTACTTC. Translated: CASSPPGLAGGEQYF. Full variable domain (missing parts from reference TRBV18 and TRBJ2-7): NAGVMQNPRHLVRRRGQEARLRCSPMKGHSHVYWYRQLPEEGLKFMVYLQKENIIDESGMPKERFSAEFPKEGPSILRIQQVVRGDSAAYFCASSPPGLAGGEQYFGPGTRLTVT.

The chain links TRBV28 to TRBJ1-2, with D perhaps TRBD1 (6 bases). The germline CDR1 and CDR2 sequences are MDHEN and SYDVKM. The germline V and J ends were trimmed by 10 bases and 8 bases, with 17 bases remaining between them. This CDR3 has 12 residues. The CDR3 reads CAIGQGRGGYTF. For the CDR3, the DNA is TGTGCCATCGGCCAGGGGCGCGGAGGCTACACCTTC.

A word on this clone: This sample includes further DNA sequences coding for the same CDR3. The V gene is TRBV27, the J gene TRBJ1-2; tentative D call: TRBD1 (6 bases). V was clipped by 2 bases and J by 8 bases, with 18 bases between them. The CDR3 covers 15 residues. Per germline, CDR1 MNHEY and CDR2 SMNVEV (reference sequence). This CDR3 is CASSLRGARVGGYTF. The CDR3 DNA sequence: TGTGCCAGCAGTTTACGGGGGGCCAGGGTGGGGGGCTACACCTTC.

The table lists this clone with a count of one. This sequence joins TRBV11-2 and TRBJ2-3, with TRBD1 matching over 9 bases. Losses at the gene ends were 4 bases for V and 5 bases for J; bases not matched to a gene: 10. The CDR3 length is 16 residues. Germline CDR1 and CDR2: SGHAT and FQNNGV. This chain's CDR3 is CASSSYRGRVGDTQYF. The CDR3 DNA reads as TGTGCCAGCAGCTCTTACAGGGGGCGGGTTGGAGATACGCAGTATTTT.

This chain joins TRBV5-1 and TRBJ2-7; 8 bases fit TRBD1. This CDR3 has 18 residues. Germline CDR1 and CDR2: SGHRS and YFSETQ. After removal of 2 bases from V and 1 base from J, the junction contained 14 bases not matched to a gene. The CDR3 nucleotides are TGCGCCAGCAGCTTCCGGGGTGGTGGGACAGGCCTTTCCTACGAGCAGTACTTC. Protein product: CASSFRGGGTGLSYEQYF.

The rearrangement uses TRBV28 and TRBJ1-6; the D gene is possibly TRBD1 (5 bases). V shed 6 bases and J shed 7 bases, with 13 bases lying between them. The CDR3 has 14 residues. Per the germline V gene, CDR1 is MDHEN and CDR2 is SYDVKM. The CDR3 here is CASSSGPLNSPLHF. DNA for the CDR3: TGTGCCAGCAGCTCAGGGCCCCTGAATTCACCCCTCCACTTT.

In its sample, this clone was seen a few times. The V and J genes are TRBV11-2 and TRBJ2-7, with 7 bases matching TRBD2. Germline assignment: CDR1 SGHAT and CDR2 FQNNGV. V was clipped by 1 base and J by 2 bases; unmatched bases: 2. This CDR3 is built from 14 residues. In DNA, the CDR3 is TGTGCCAGCAGCTTAGGAGGGAGGGCCTACGAGCAGTACTTC. Its protein is CASSLGGRAYEQYF.

This chain joins TRBV7-3 and TRBJ2-2; tentative D call: TRBD1 (6 bases). This CDR3 has 16 amino acids. The V end was cut by 7 bases, the J end by 3 bases, with 18 bases between. Germline V CDR1 and CDR2: SGHTA, FQGTGA. In nucleotides, the CDR3 is TGTGCCAGCACTCAAGGGGGTGTCACGGACACCGGGGAGCTGTTTTTT. It encodes CASTQGGVTDTGELFF.

The CDR3 loop reads CASSLGQPGYNEQFF. For the CDR3, the DNA is TGTGCCAGCAGCTTAGGACAGCCAGGCTACAATGAGCAGTTCTTC. V gene TRBV7-2 combines with J gene TRBJ2-1; TRBD1 is a possible D gene (5 bases). V lost 1 base and J 3 bases, leaving 10 bases between the germline ends. The CDR3 runs 15 residues. Looked up from germline, CDR1 is SGHTA and CDR2 is FQGNSA. The full variable domain, its missing parts supplied by reference TRBV7-2 and TRBJ2-1, is GAGVSQSPSNKVTEKGKDVELRCDPISGHTALYWYRQSLGQGLEFLIYFQGNSAPDKSGLPSDRFSAERTGGSVSTLTIQRTQQEDSAVYLCASSLGQPGYNEQFFGPGTRLTVL.

V gene TRBV7-2 combines with J gene TRBJ2-7, with TRBD2 matching over 7 bases. The CDR3 totals 14 residues. Unmatched junction bases numbered 5, after V lost 2 bases and J lost 4 bases. The germline V gene encodes CDR1 SGHTA and CDR2 FQGNSA. The CDR3 loop reads CASSLSGIKYEQYF. In DNA, the CDR3 is TGTGCCAGCAGCTTAAGCGGGATAAAGTACGAGCAGTACTTC.

The chain has TRBV30 and TRBJ1-4; 7 nucleotides line up with TRBD1. CDR3 length: 14 residues. Losses at the gene ends were 8 bases for V and 0 bases for J; bases not matched to a gene: 6. The germline CDR1 and CDR2 sequences are GTSNPN and SVGIG (reference sequence). The DNA of the CDR3 is TGTGCCGGCAACAGGGGCGCAACTAATGAAAAACTGTTTTTT. It codes for CAGNRGATNEKLFF.

CDR3 in amino acids: CASSLYSGRLLSYEQYF. The CDR3 bases are TGCGCCAGCAGCTTGTATAGCGGGAGGCTCCTCTCCTACGAGCAGTACTTC. The chain carries TRBV5-1 and TRBJ2-7; 10 bases align to TRBD2. Germline lookup yields CDR1 SGHRS and CDR2 YFSETQ. The length of the CDR3 is 17 residues. Losses at the gene ends were 1 base for V and 0 bases for J; bases not matched to a gene: 7. Full variable domain (outside the CDR3, taken from reference TRBV5-1 and TRBJ2-7): KAGVTQTPRYLIKTRGQQVTLSCSPISGHRSVSWYQQTPGQGLQFLFEYFSETQRNKGNFPGRFSGRQFSNSRSEMNVSTLELGDSALYLCASSLYSGRLLSYEQYFGPGTRLTVT.

The chain joins TRBV28 to TRBJ1-2; D is unclear. Trimming removed 5 bases from V and 1 base from J, with 8 bases in between. Germline assignment: CDR1 MDHEN and CDR2 SYDVKM. There are 13 residues in the CDR3. Written as DNA, the CDR3 is TGTGCCAGCAGTACGACATTTAACTATGGCTACACCTTC. It codes for CASSTTFNYGYTF.

The chain couples TRBV27 to TRBJ2-5; D might be TRBD2 (5 bases). Trimming removed 3 bases at V and 4 bases at J, with 6 bases between. Looked up from germline, CDR1 is MNHEY and CDR2 is SMNVEV (reference sequence). This CDR3 comprises 12 residues. DNA of the CDR3: TGTGCCAGCAGTTTTCGGGGAGAGACCCAGTACTTC. It codes for CASSFRGETQYF.

V and J are TRBV9 and TRBJ1-2, with a tentative D call TRBD1 (5 bases). Germline V gene lookup returns CDR1 SGDLS and CDR2 YYNGEE. CDR3 size: 12 residues. The ends were cut back, 6 bases at V and 2 bases at J, with 8 bases in the middle. The CDR3 DNA sequence: TGTGCCAGCACAAGGACAAACTATGGCTACACCTTC. Translated: CASTRTNYGYTF.